These 30 T cell receptor beta chains share one sample of origin, sequenced in a study of cytomegalovirus exposure and HLA in healthy donors. TCRdb keeps only in-frame clones here, not all; method: immunoSEQ multiplex PCR. Among some 46,000 clones listed, 92% were seen once. The sample comprised PBMCs. These TCRs come from a man aged 18 to 35 in good health and CMV-seronegative.

The rearrangement joins TRBV6-5 to TRBJ1-2, with 10 bases fitting TRBD1. Germline assignment: CDR1 MNHEY and CDR2 SVGAGI. This CDR3 comprises 15 residues. J gave up 8 bases and V 1 base, and 7 bases lay outside the gene matches. This chain's CDR3 is CASSYLRQGAAGYTF. CDR3 DNA sequence: TGTGCCAGCAGTTACTTGAGACAGGGGGCAGCGGGCTACACCTTC.

The table lists this clone with a few counts. J is TRBJ2-1 and V is TRBV7-9, with 7 bases matching TRBD1. There are 15 residues in the CDR3. J gave up 8 bases and V 4 bases, and 11 bases lay outside the gene matches. The germline CDR1 and CDR2 sequences are SEHNR and FQNEAQ (reference sequence). CDR3 sequence reads: CASSSPGTEGDEQFF. CDR3 nucleotides: TGTGCCAGCAGCTCCCCCGGGACAGAAGGTGATGAGCAGTTCTTC.

The rearrangement links TRBV10-3 to TRBJ2-3, with D maybe TRBD2 (7 bases). CDR1 and CDR2 (germline): ENHRY, SYGVKD. Trimming took off 4 bases at V and 4 bases at J, with 24 bases between the two ends. The CDR3 is 18 amino acids. DNA of the CDR3: TGTGCCATCAGTGTATTAGGTGTAGGGGGGGGGCTTCCAGATACGCAGTATTTT. This sequence encodes CAISVLGVGGGLPDTQYF.

The V and J genes are TRBV10-3 and TRBJ2-7; D might be TRBD1 (6 bases). The CDR3 runs 13 residues. V was shortened by 8 bases and J by 1 base, with 12 bases between the two germline ends. Germline-derived CDR1 and CDR2 are ENHRY and SYGVKD. The CDR3 here is CAIRRDTSYEQYF. The CDR3 bases are TGTGCCATCCGTCGGGACACATCCTACGAGCAGTACTTC.

The chain carries TRBV6-5 and TRBJ2-6; TRBD1 aligns across 7 bases. CDR1 MNHEY and CDR2 SVGAGI come from the germline V gene. This CDR3 is 15 amino acids long. V lost 7 bases to trimming and J lost 2 bases; unmatched junction nucleotides: 5. CDR3 nucleotides: TGTGCCAGCAACAGACAGGGACCTGGGGCCAACGTCCTGACTTTC. This translates into CASNRQGPGANVLTF.

The chain is built from TRBV11-2 and TRBJ1-2; D ambiguous. CDR3 length: 14 amino acids. Germline V CDR1 and CDR2: SGHAT, FQNNGV. With 1 base removed from V and 3 bases from J, the gap between germline ends came to 9 bases. As DNA, the CDR3 is TGTGCCAGCAGCTTAGCGGGGTCGGACTATGGCTACACCTTC. It encodes CASSLAGSDYGYTF.

J is TRBJ1-5 and V is TRBV6-5, with D perhaps TRBD1 (5 bases). The V gene lost 6 bases and the J gene lost 5 bases, with 14 bases spanning the gap. There are 14 residues in the CDR3. Germline V gives CDR1 MNHEY, CDR2 SVGAGI. The CDR3 region is CASRAPGSDQPQHF. Written as DNA, the CDR3 is TGTGCCAGCAGAGCCCCAGGGTCGGATCAGCCCCAGCATTTT.

This clone was counted once. This sequence joins TRBV6-5 and TRBJ2-7, with TRBD1 matching over 9 bases. V gave up 2 bases and J gave up 5 bases; unmatched junction bases: 4. The CDR3 is 14 amino acids. Germline loops: CDR1 MNHEY, CDR2 SVGAGI. CDR3 amino acids: CASSYGTGSHEQYF. CDR3 sequence (DNA): TGTGCCAGCAGTTACGGGACAGGGAGCCACGAGCAGTACTTC.

About this clone: This same CDR3 is encoded by further DNA sequences in the sample. J is TRBJ2-7 and V is TRBV6-6, with D unclear. Germline loops: CDR1 MNHNY, CDR2 SVGAGI (reference sequence). CDR3 length equals 14 residues. V was clipped by 0 bases and J by 3 bases, with 9 bases between them. DNA of the CDR3: TGTGCCAGCAGTTACTCGACCCCAGGCTACGAGCAGTACTTC. Translated: CASSYSTPGYEQYF.

The chain links TRBV18 to TRBJ2-7, with 7 nucleotides matching TRBD1. The CDR3 is made up of 14 amino acids. Germline values: CDR1 KGHSH, CDR2 LQKENI. V gave up 4 bases and J gave up 1 base; unmatched junction bases: 4. The DNA for the CDR3 is TGTGCCAGCTCACTGTCGGGACAGTCCTACGAGCAGTACTTC. Translation: CASSLSGQSYEQYF.

V is TRBV6-6 and J is TRBJ1-1; no definite D call. This CDR3 has 16 amino acids. Germline CDR1 and CDR2: MNHNY and SVGAGI (reference sequence). The germline V and J ends were trimmed by 5 bases and 0 bases, with 16 bases remaining between them. CDR3 in DNA: TGTGCCAGCAGTATCTCCCCGGTACTCATGAACACTGAAGCTTTCTTT. This encodes CASSISPVLMNTEAFF.

The DNA for the CDR3 is TGTGCCAGCAGCCCCAACGAGGTGCAGTTCTTC. Translation gives CASSPNEVQFF. The chain combines TRBV6-6 with TRBJ2-1, with D unclear. The V end was cut by 6 bases, the J end by 12 bases, with 12 bases between. The germline CDR1 and CDR2 sequences are MNHNY and SVGAGI (reference sequence). The CDR3 totals 11 residues.

CDR3: CASSFFGIMNTEAFF. In DNA, the CDR3 is TGTGCCAGCAGCTTCTTCGGTATTATGAACACTGAAGCTTTCTTT. The chain is built from TRBV5-6 and TRBJ1-1, with no clear D. Germline V lookup: CDR1 SGHDT, CDR2 YYEEEE. The CDR3 is made up of 15 amino acids. Trimming took off 2 bases at V and 0 bases at J, with 11 bases between the two ends.

The J gene is TRBJ1-2, the V gene TRBV4-3; no clear D gene. V was cut by 1 base and J by 3 bases, with 18 bases left in between. CDR1 and CDR2 from the germline V gene are LGHNA and YSLEER. This CDR3 is built from 17 residues. The CDR3 DNA is TGCGCCAGCAGCCAAGTGAAGTTGGGCCAGACCCACTATGGCTACACCTTC. Its protein is CASSQVKLGQTHYGYTF.

This clone appeared a single time. The chain joins TRBV19 to TRBJ1-5; 7 positions match TRBD1. With V trimmed by 6 bases and J by 4 bases, 6 bases remained unmatched. Germline V gene sequence: CDR1 LNHDA, CDR2 SQIVND (reference sequence). The CDR3 is 14 residues long. CDR3: CASRDRTPNQPQHF. CDR3 nucleotides: TGTGCCAGTAGGGACAGGACTCCTAATCAGCCCCAGCATTTT. Full variable domain (remainder filled in from reference TRBV19 and TRBJ1-5): DGGITQSPKYLFRKEGQNVTLSCEQNLNHDAMYWYRQDPGQGLRLIYYSQIVNDFQKGDIAEGYSVSREKKESFPLTVTSAQKNPTAFYLCASRDRTPNQPQHFGDGTRLSIL.

V is TRBV11-1 and J is TRBJ1-2; tentatively, D is TRBD1 (5 bases). The V gene's germline CDR1 is SGHAT and CDR2 FQDESV (reference sequence). The germline V and J ends were trimmed by 5 bases and 3 bases, with 13 bases remaining between them. The CDR3 extends over 14 amino acids. Here the CDR3 reads CASSPPWGDYGYTF. As DNA, the CDR3 is TGTGCCAGCAGCCCTCCGTGGGGGGACTATGGCTACACCTTC.

This clone is a singleton in its sample. The V call is TRBV2, the J call TRBJ1-4; no firm D call. Trimming left V 4 bases short and J 4 bases short, with 13 bases between. CDR1 is SNHLY, CDR2 FYNNEI, per germline. The length of the CDR3 is 15 residues. CDR3 protein: CASSGPPSGNEKLFF. The CDR3, as DNA: TGTGCCAGCAGTGGACCCCCCTCGGGTAATGAAAAACTGTTTTTT.

The chain recombines TRBV25-1 with TRBJ1-2; 8 positions match TRBD1. V gave up 3 bases and J gave up 6 bases; unmatched junction bases: 6. This CDR3 comprises 14 residues. Germline CDR1 and CDR2: MGHDK and SYGVNS. CDR3 sequence: CASSDPGRGHGYTF. The CDR3 region has the DNA TGTGCCAGCAGTGACCCCGGCAGGGGGCATGGCTACACCTTC.

The rearrangement joins TRBV7-8 to TRBJ1-2, with TRBD1 as a possible D gene (5 bases). Germline loops: CDR1 SGHVS, CDR2 FQNEAQ. Deletions cut 0 bases from V and 7 bases from J, with 9 bases between. The CDR3 consists of 13 residues. CDR3 sequence reads: CASSLAEGSGYTF. CDR3 coding DNA: TGTGCCAGCAGCTTAGCGGAGGGGAGTGGCTACACCTTC. The variable domain in full, with the rest retrieved from reference TRBV7-8 and TRBJ1-2, is GAGVSQSPRYKVAKRGQDVALRCDPISGHVSLFWYQQALGQGPEFLTYFQNEAQLDKSGLPSDRFFAERPEGSVSTLKIQRTQQEDSAVYLCASSLAEGSGYTFGSGTRLTVV.

The chain combines TRBV9 with TRBJ2-1, with 7 bases identical to TRBD2. Germline V gene data show CDR1 as SGDLS and CDR2 as YYNGEE. This CDR3 comprises 16 residues. Trimming removed 0 bases from V and 1 base from J; junction bases left unmatched: 4. The CDR3 loop is CASSVVASGSYNEQFF. The CDR3 coding sequence is TGTGCCAGCAGCGTAGTGGCTAGCGGATCCTACAATGAGCAGTTCTTC.

The chain carries TRBV6-4 and TRBJ1-2, with D maybe TRBD1 (6 bases). Trimming stripped 6 bases from V and 3 bases from J, with 23 bases between. The length of the CDR3 is 17 residues. The germline V gene has CDR1 MRHNA and CDR2 SNTAGT. The CDR3 region has the DNA TGTGCCAGCAGCCCCTATGGGGAATCTGGGGGCTACTATGGCTACACCTTC. Protein: CASSPYGESGGYYGYTF.

The J gene is TRBJ2-7, the V gene TRBV19, with a tentative D call TRBD2 (6 bases). From germline, CDR1 is LNHDA and CDR2 SQIVND (reference sequence). V dropped 7 bases and J dropped 0 bases, with 13 bases sitting between them. CDR3 size: 14 residues. The CDR3 here is CASTERATSYEQYF. CDR3 nucleotide sequence: TGTGCCAGTACCGAGCGGGCTACCTCCTACGAGCAGTACTTC.

CDR3 residues: CASSLWDRGETQYF. In DNA form, the CDR3 reads TGTGCCAGCAGCTTATGGGACAGGGGGGAGACCCAGTACTTC. This chain connects TRBV7-9 to TRBJ2-5, with 11 nucleotides matching TRBD1. This CDR3 is 14 amino acids long. Germline V CDR1 and CDR2: SEHNR, FQNEAQ (reference sequence). Trimming took 2 bases from V and 5 from J; bases not matched to a gene: 1.

This chain joins TRBV2 and TRBJ2-2; TRBD2 might be the D (6 bases). Per the germline V gene, CDR1 is SNHLY and CDR2 is FYNNEI. V dropped 7 bases and J dropped 6 bases, with 12 bases sitting between them. CDR3 length equals 13 residues. The CDR3 region is CASKGTSPGELFF. CDR3 DNA: TGTGCCAGCAAGGGGACTTCCCCCGGGGAGCTGTTTTTT.

The chain employs TRBV7-2 and TRBJ2-5; D call uncertain. V was trimmed by 2 bases and J by 5 bases, leaving 15 bases between them. CDR1 is SGHTA and CDR2 is FQGNSA in the germline V gene. The CDR3 runs to 15 residues. CDR3 sequence reads: CASSLIALSRETQYF. The CDR3 DNA is TGTGCCAGCAGCTTAATAGCCCTGTCGCGGGAGACCCAGTACTTC. The variable domain in full, with the rest retrieved from reference TRBV7-2 and TRBJ2-5, is GAGVSQSPSNKVTEKGKDVELRCDPISGHTALYWYRQSLGQGLEFLIYFQGNSAPDKSGLPSDRFSAERTGGSVSTLTIQRTQQEDSAVYLCASSLIALSRETQYFGPGTRLLVL.

The chain links TRBV9 to TRBJ2-2; D remains ambiguous. V was pared by 4 bases and J by 3 bases, with 10 bases between. Per the germline V gene, CDR1 is SGDLS and CDR2 is YYNGEE. The CDR3 loop spans 14 amino acids. CDR3 protein: CASSLRHHTGELFF. The CDR3 region has the DNA TGTGCCAGCAGCCTTCGACACCACACCGGGGAGCTGTTTTTT.

The chain uses TRBV5-1 and TRBJ2-5; perhaps TRBD1 as D (6 bases). The ends were cut back, 4 bases at V and 5 bases at J, with 18 bases in the middle. Germline values: CDR1 SGHRS, CDR2 YFSETQ. This CDR3 comprises 15 residues. In DNA, the CDR3 is TGCGCCAGCAGCCCGGTCAGGGGTGGGATGGAGACCCAGTACTTC. It is translated as CASSPVRGGMETQYF.

The chain recombines TRBV19 with TRBJ2-1; TRBD2 matches at 10 bases. V was clipped by 2 bases and J by 8 bases; unmatched bases: 3. The CDR3 has 14 amino acids. CDR1 is LNHDA, CDR2 SQIVND, per germline (reference sequence). CDR3 nucleotide sequence: TGTGCCAGTAGTATACTAGCGGGAGAGGATGAGCAGTTCTTC. Its translation is CASSILAGEDEQFF.

The chain combines TRBV7-3 with TRBJ2-1, with 10 bases lining up with TRBD2. The ends lost 1 base at V and 3 bases at J; junction bases unmatched: 0. The germline V gene encodes CDR1 SGHTA and CDR2 FQGTGA. This CDR3 is 15 amino acids long. For the CDR3, the DNA is TGTGCCAGCAGCTTAAGGACTAGCGGCTACAATGAGCAGTTCTTC. As protein: CASSLRTSGYNEQFF. Full variable domain (missing parts from reference TRBV7-3 and TRBJ2-1): GAGVSQTPSNKVTEKGKYVELRCDPISGHTALYWYRQSLGQGPEFLIYFQGTGAADDSGLPNDRFFAVRPEGSVSTLKIQRTERGDSAVYLCASSLRTSGYNEQFFGPGTRLTVL.

The chain carries TRBV7-2 and TRBJ2-2; TRBD2 aligns across 15 bases. V dropped 2 bases and J dropped 1; count of bases not matched to a gene: 2. CDR1 SGHTA and CDR2 FQGNSA come from the germline V gene. The CDR3 consists of 18 residues. CDR3 sequence reads: CASSLMGLAGGNTGELFF. In nucleotides, the CDR3 is TGTGCCAGCAGCTTAATGGGACTAGCGGGAGGGAACACCGGGGAGCTGTTTTTT.